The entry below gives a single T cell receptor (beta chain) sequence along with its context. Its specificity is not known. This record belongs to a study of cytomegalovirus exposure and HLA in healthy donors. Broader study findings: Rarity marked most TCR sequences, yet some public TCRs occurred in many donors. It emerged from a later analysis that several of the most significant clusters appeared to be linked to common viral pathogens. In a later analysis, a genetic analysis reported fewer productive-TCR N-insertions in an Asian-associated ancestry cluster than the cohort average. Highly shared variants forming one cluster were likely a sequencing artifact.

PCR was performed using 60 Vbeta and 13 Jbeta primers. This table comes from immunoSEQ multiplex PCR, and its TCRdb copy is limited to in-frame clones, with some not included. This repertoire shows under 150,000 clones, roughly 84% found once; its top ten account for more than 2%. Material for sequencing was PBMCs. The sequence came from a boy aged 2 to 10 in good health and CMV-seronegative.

Written as DNA, the CDR3 is TGCAGCGTGACTAGCGGGGATTACAATGAGCAGTTCTTC. Translation: CSVTSGDYNEQFF. The chain recombines TRBV29-1 with TRBJ2-1; 11 nucleotides match TRBD2. The CDR3 is 13 amino acids. J was trimmed by 4 bases and V by 6 bases; bases with no gene match: 2. CDR1 is SQVTM, CDR2 ANQGSEA, per germline.